This entry lists 29 T cell receptor beta chains sequenced from one sample in a study of blood T cell repertoires in COVID-19. The assay was immunoSEQ multiplex PCR, and TCRdb's table has in-frame clones only and misses some. The sample consists of some 270,000 clones, roughly 84% of them appearing once. The sequenced sample was peripheral blood. These receptors all stem from a person between 70 and 80 years old with COVID-19, enrolled during active disease.

The V and J genes are TRBV6-6 and TRBJ2-5; TRBD1 might be the D (5 bases). CDR3 length equals 13 residues. Germline V gene sequence: CDR1 MNHNY, CDR2 SVGAGI (reference sequence). The V end was cut by 2 bases, the J end by 7 bases, with 11 bases between. The chain's CDR3 is CASSYPGLLTQYF. In nucleotides, the CDR3 is TGTGCCAGCAGTTACCCAGGGTTGTTGACCCAGTACTTC.

The chain joins TRBV7-2 to TRBJ2-1, with 8 bases lining up with TRBD2. Germline-derived CDR1 and CDR2 are SGHTA and FQGNSA. V gave up 5 bases and J gave up 5 bases; unmatched junction bases: 11. The CDR3 runs 16 residues. The CDR3 DNA reads TGTGCCAGCAGCGGGCCCCTTAGCGGGATTAACAATGAGCAGTTCTTC. Its protein product is CASSGPLSGINNEQFF.

The V and J genes are TRBV20-1 and TRBJ2-3; D call uncertain. Trimming cost V 6 bases and J 4 bases, with 8 bases left between them. The CDR3 covers 11 residues. Germline-derived CDR1 and CDR2 are DFQATT and SNEGSKA (reference sequence). CDR3 DNA sequence: TGCAGTGCCCCGAGAGCAGATACGCAGTATTTT. As protein: CSAPRADTQYF.

The chain is built from TRBV5-1 and TRBJ2-5, with D possibly matching TRBD1 (7 bases). Germline loops: CDR1 SGHRS, CDR2 YFSETQ. Deletions cut 2 bases from V and 4 bases from J, with 18 bases between. CDR3 size: 16 residues. The CDR3 nucleotides are TGCGCCAGCAGCTTAGGAGGCGGGCAGGGGGGAGAGACCCAGTACTTC. As protein: CASSLGGGQGGETQYF.

This chain connects TRBV5-6 to TRBJ2-7; D is perhaps TRBD1 (6 bases). With 0 bases removed from V and 4 bases from J, the gap between germline ends came to 11 bases. This CDR3 region has 14 residues. The germline V gene encodes CDR1 SGHDT and CDR2 YYEEEE. CDR3 in amino acids: CASSLGGTKYEQYF. CDR3 DNA sequence: TGTGCCAGCAGCTTGGGGGGGACAAAATACGAGCAGTACTTC.

The chain combines TRBV30 with TRBJ2-3; D might be TRBD1 (6 bases). CDR1 is GTSNPN and CDR2 is SVGIG in the germline V gene (reference sequence). V shed 3 bases and J shed 1 base, with 29 bases lying between them. This CDR3 region has 20 residues. The CDR3 nucleotides read TGTGCCTGGAGCGGACGCCCCAACAGGGCCAAAAAACTCCGCACAGATACGCAGTATTTT. This codes for CAWSGRPNRAKKLRTDTQYF.

This sequence joins TRBV30 and TRBJ2-5, with D perhaps TRBD2 (6 bases). The length of the CDR3 is 13 residues. The V end was cut by 4 bases, the J end by 4 bases, with 13 bases between. Germline CDR1 and CDR2: GTSNPN and SVGIG (reference sequence). The DNA of the CDR3 is TGTGCCTGGAACGGGAGAGGTTCAGAGACCCAGTACTTC. Protein sequence: CAWNGRGSETQYF.

This chain uses TRBV19 with TRBJ2-2; D perhaps matches TRBD1 (5 bases). The V gene lost 7 bases and the J gene lost 7 bases, with 19 bases spanning the gap. The CDR3 is 15 amino acids. Looked up from germline, CDR1 is LNHDA and CDR2 is SQIVND (reference sequence). CDR3 nucleotide sequence: TGTGCCAGTAAGGATGGGGCCCCCGAGTTCGGGGAGCTGTTTTTT. It codes for CASKDGAPEFGELFF. Complete variable domain (other parts from reference TRBV19 and TRBJ2-2): DGGITQSPKYLFRKEGQNVTLSCEQNLNHDAMYWYRQDPGQGLRLIYYSQIVNDFQKGDIAEGYSVSREKKESFPLTVTSAQKNPTAFYLCASKDGAPEFGELFFGEGSRLTVL.

This chain uses TRBV27 with TRBJ1-2; the D is unclear. This CDR3 has 15 amino acids. V was pared by 2 bases and J by 0 bases, with 10 bases between. Germline V lookup: CDR1 MNHEY, CDR2 SMNVEV (reference sequence). The CDR3 bases are TGTGCCAGCAGTTTACTGTCGGGTGCTAACTATGGCTACACCTTC. Its protein is CASSLLSGANYGYTF.

The gene calls are TRBV5-6 and TRBJ1-1; D is possibly TRBD1 (5 bases). Germline loops: CDR1 SGHDT, CDR2 YYEEEE. The CDR3 totals 15 residues. Between the trimmed V and J ends, which lost 1 base and 3 bases, there was a span of 13 bases. CDR3 bases: TGTGCCAGCAGCTTGTCAGGCGGGGACGACACTGAAGCTTTCTTT. Protein product: CASSLSGGDDTEAFF.

The rearrangement joins TRBV28 to TRBJ1-2; 7 positions match TRBD1. The CDR3 contains 13 residues. V lost 7 bases, J lost 3 bases, and 5 bases stayed unmatched. Germline V gene lookup returns CDR1 MDHEN and CDR2 SYDVKM. CDR3 nucleotides: TGTGCCAGCACCCCGACAGGGTACTATGGCTACACCTTC. Its translation is CASTPTGYYGYTF.

The CDR3 DNA reads as TGTGCCAGCAGTTACGGGGACACTTCCACAGATACGCAGTATTTT. This sequence encodes CASSYGDTSTDTQYF. The rearrangement joins TRBV6-6 to TRBJ2-3; TRBD1 is a possible D gene (6 bases). V dropped 2 bases and J dropped 2 bases, with 11 bases sitting between them. Looked up from germline, CDR1 is MNHNY and CDR2 is SVGAGI (reference sequence). The CDR3 is 15 amino acids.

This clone was detected a few times. The chain has TRBV19 and TRBJ1-5, with D tentatively TRBD1 (6 bases). The CDR3 runs 15 residues. V lost 5 bases, J lost 0 bases, and 11 bases lay in between. Germline CDR1 and CDR2: LNHDA and SQIVND (reference sequence). CDR3 coding DNA: TGTGCCAGTAGTCCCCCCAGGGGTAGCAATCAGCCCCAGCATTTT. The encoded protein is CASSPPRGSNQPQHF.

This chain uses TRBV4-3 with TRBJ1-3; weak D call: TRBD1 (5 bases). Germline V gives CDR1 LGHNA, CDR2 YSLEER. V lost 1 base and J 1 base, leaving 14 bases between the germline ends. The CDR3 is made up of 17 amino acids. The CDR3 loop is CASSQVHSGGSGNTIYF. The CDR3 region has the DNA TGCGCCAGCAGCCAAGTACACTCCGGGGGATCTGGAAACACCATATATTTT.

The genes are TRBV10-3 and TRBJ2-1, with a possible D match to TRBD1 (5 bases). The CDR3 length is 16 residues. V was pared by 3 bases and J by 5 bases, with 17 bases between. Germline V gene sequence: CDR1 ENHRY, CDR2 SYGVKD. CDR3 DNA sequence: TGTGCCATCAGTGAAAGTAAGGCAGGGTCCCACAATGAGCAGTTCTTC. Encoded protein: CAISESKAGSHNEQFF.

The V and J genes are TRBV28 and TRBJ1-3; 7 bases are a match to TRBD1. Trimming at V came to 6 bases and at J to 2 bases, leaving 7 bases not matched to a gene. CDR3 length: 15 residues. Germline CDR1 and CDR2: MDHEN and SYDVKM. The CDR3 DNA is TGTGCCAGCAGCAGACAGGGCGAGGCTGGAAACACCATATATTTT. It yields the protein CASSRQGEAGNTIYF.

The V call is TRBV7-2, the J call TRBJ2-5, with 13 bases matching TRBD2. Trimming cost V 3 bases and J 3 bases; bases outside gene matches: 7. Germline values: CDR1 SGHTA, CDR2 FQGNSA. This CDR3 comprises 17 residues. In nucleotides, the CDR3 is TGTGCCAGCAGCTTCCTCCCCGGGACTAGCGGGAAAGAGACCCAGTACTTC. Translating it yields CASSFLPGTSGKETQYF.

The chain links TRBV29-1 to TRBJ2-7; the D is unclear. Trimming shortened V by 1 base and J by 3 bases, and 7 bases separated the two germline ends. The CDR3 is made up of 12 amino acids. The germline gives CDR1 SQVTM, CDR2 ANQGSEA. CDR3 sequence reads: CSVEVQNYEQYF. The CDR3 DNA is TGCAGCGTTGAAGTACAGAACTACGAGCAGTACTTC.

The rearrangement joins TRBV6-2 or TRBV6-3 to TRBJ2-3, with D possibly TRBD2 on 5 matching bases. Per germline, CDR1 MNHEY and CDR2 SVGEGT. The CDR3 extends over 11 amino acids. Trimming took off 5 bases at V and 5 bases at J, with 5 bases between the two ends. The CDR3 loop is CASSGLDTQYF. CDR3 in DNA: TGTGCCAGCAGTGGACTAGATACGCAGTATTTT.

The chain employs TRBV5-4 and TRBJ1-4, with 9 bases that match TRBD1. Germline V gives CDR1 SGHNT, CDR2 YYREEE (reference sequence). V lost 4 bases and J lost 3; bases outside the gene matches: 7. The CDR3 extends over 16 amino acids. CDR3 region: CASSLQGASANEKLFF. The DNA for the CDR3 is TGTGCCAGCAGCCTACAGGGGGCTAGCGCTAATGAAAAACTGTTTTTT.

This clone is a singleton in its sample. J is TRBJ2-2 and V is TRBV12-3 or TRBV12-4; D gene unclear. The CDR3 consists of 13 residues. Deletions cut 2 bases from V and 7 bases from J, with 8 bases between. Here the CDR3 DNA reads TGTGCCAGCAGTTTATCGAGCGTCGGGGAGCTGTTTTTT. Translated, it gives CASSLSSVGELFF.

V is TRBV6-2 or TRBV6-3 and J is TRBJ2-1, with 7 bases aligning to TRBD1. From germline, CDR1 is MNHEY and CDR2 SVGEGT. J lost 0 bases, V lost 4 bases, and 18 bases had no gene match. The CDR3 runs 20 residues. CDR3 sequence (DNA): TGTGCCAGCAGTTCCGACGTTTTGGCAGGGGGACAGAGCTCCTACAATGAGCAGTTCTTC. Translated, it gives CASSSDVLAGGQSSYNEQFF.

The chain is built from TRBV7-3 and TRBJ2-7; D is possibly TRBD1 (6 bases). Deletions cut 5 bases from V and 2 bases from J, with 19 bases between. The CDR3 totals 16 residues. CDR1 SGHTA and CDR2 FQGTGA come from the germline V gene. As DNA, the CDR3 is TGTGCCAGCAGCCCCGGACAGAGGGGCGGTCCCTACGAGCAGTACTTC. The encoded protein is CASSPGQRGGPYEQYF.

This clone was counted a few times. The chain is built from TRBV5-4 and TRBJ1-6, with 8 nucleotides matching TRBD1. V lost 4 bases and J lost 7; bases outside the gene matches: 7. Germline CDR1 and CDR2: SGHNT and YYREEE (reference sequence). This CDR3 is built from 15 residues. The CDR3 region has the DNA TGTGCCAGCAGCGCAGGACAGGGAAGAAATTCACCCCTCCACTTT. This translates into CASSAGQGRNSPLHF.

The chain links TRBV27 to TRBJ2-1, with D uncertain. CDR1 is MNHEY and CDR2 is SMNVEV in the germline V gene (reference sequence). With 6 bases removed from V and 8 bases from J, the gap between germline ends came to 11 bases. There are 12 residues in the CDR3. The DNA for the CDR3 is TGTGCCAGCAGCTACTACCCCTATGAGCAGTTCTTC. Its translation: CASSYYPYEQFF.

V usage is TRBV5-1 and J usage is TRBJ2-1; 15 bases align to TRBD2. Germline values: CDR1 SGHRS, CDR2 YFSETQ. The CDR3 consists of 18 residues. V was pared by 0 bases and J by 8 bases, with 9 bases of the junction left unmatched. The CDR3 is CASSLGQPGLAGGHEQFF. The CDR3 DNA reads as TGCGCCAGCAGCTTGGGCCAGCCGGGACTAGCGGGAGGACATGAGCAGTTCTTC.

The CDR3 loop reads CATSRDGTANSAEKLFF. The DNA for the CDR3 is TGTGCCACCAGCAGAGATGGGACAGCCAACTCTGCAGAAAAACTGTTTTTT. The chain links TRBV15 to TRBJ1-4; 7 bases agree with TRBD1. The length of the CDR3 is 17 residues. Germline V CDR1 and CDR2: LNHNV, YYDKDF (reference sequence). V was pared by 0 bases and J by 8 bases, with 12 bases of the junction left unmatched.

The chain links TRBV6-5 to TRBJ2-1; 9 bases map to TRBD2. J was trimmed by 5 bases and V by 2 bases; bases with no gene match: 7. CDR1 is MNHEY and CDR2 is SVGAGI in the germline V gene. CDR3 length: 16 residues. The CDR3 region is CASSYPSGTTHNEQFF. CDR3 sequence (DNA): TGTGCCAGCAGTTACCCTAGCGGGACGACCCACAATGAGCAGTTCTTC.

The genes are TRBV20-1 and TRBJ2-7; 16 bases line up with TRBD2. V gave up 3 bases and J gave up 5 bases; unmatched junction bases: 13. Germline values: CDR1 DFQATT, CDR2 SNEGSKA (reference sequence). The CDR3 runs 18 residues. CDR3: CSASRPGLAGGTRNEQYF. The DNA for the CDR3 is TGCAGTGCTAGTCGCCCGGGACTAGCGGGAGGGACTAGGAACGAGCAGTACTTC.